These 28 T cell receptor beta chains share one sample of origin, sequenced in a study of CD8 T cells in ankylosing spondylitis. Findings of the study overall: Characteristic, it appeared, of ankylosing spondylitis blood was a TCR beta motif of eight highly homologous variants.

In TCRdb, the 5' RACE reads were re-called with MiXCR into one record per CDR3 protein. The profile covers hundreds of thousands of distinct CDR3 sequences, with roughly 26% appearing a single time and about 0.89% taken by the ten largest. The antigens these receptors bind are not known. Sequencing was performed on blood, either unsorted or a sorted T cell fraction (not recorded which). These receptors all stem from a male donor with ankylosing spondylitis.

The V call is TRBV7-2, the J call TRBJ2-7; D gene ambiguous. The germline V and J ends were trimmed by 8 bases and 0 bases, with 14 bases remaining between them. The CDR3 totals 14 residues. The germline V gene has CDR1 SGHTA and CDR2 FQGNSA. CDR3 loop: CASAEQGNSYEQYV. The CDR3 coding sequence is TGTGCCAGCGCAGAGCAAGGGAACTCCTACGAGCAGTACGTC.

The genes are TRBV10-3 and TRBJ2-1; 10 nucleotides align to TRBD2. The CDR3 covers 16 residues. Germline V gene sequence: CDR1 ENHRY, CDR2 SYGVKD. V was pared by 10 bases and J by 8 bases, with 17 bases of the junction left unmatched. In DNA form, the CDR3 reads TGTGCCACCCGACCTCAGCGGGAGGGGACTGCGGATGAGCAGTTCTTC. This gives the protein CATRPQREGTADEQFF.

This clonotype has a handful of counts. The J gene is TRBJ2-1, the V gene TRBV5-1, with a tentative D call TRBD2 (5 bases). Looked up from germline, CDR1 is SGHRS and CDR2 is YFSETQ. The CDR3 totals 13 residues. V lost 2 bases and J 8 bases, leaving 11 bases between the germline ends. The chain's CDR3 is CASSLYGSHEQFF. CDR3 DNA: TGCGCCAGCAGCTTATATGGGAGCCATGAGCAGTTCTTC.

The chain employs TRBV5-1 and TRBJ2-1; the match to TRBD2 covers 10 bases. CDR3 length equals 15 residues. Germline loops: CDR1 SGHRS, CDR2 YFSETQ. V lost 4 bases and J lost 8; bases outside the gene matches: 9. The CDR3 coding sequence is TGCGCCAGCAGCAAGGAAGCGGGAGGGCAGGATGAGCAGTTCTTC. This encodes CASSKEAGGQDEQFF.

This clonotype was found a few times. The chain carries TRBV7-2 and TRBJ2-2; TRBD1 might be the D (5 bases). V dropped 3 bases and J dropped 6 bases, with 11 bases sitting between them. The length of the CDR3 is 14 residues. Germline V CDR1 and CDR2: SGHTA, FQGNSA. The CDR3 reads CASSFQGSAGELFF. CDR3 DNA: TGTGCCAGCAGCTTTCAGGGATCGGCCGGGGAGCTGTTTTTT.

This clonotype was detected only a few times. The V gene is TRBV5-6, the J gene TRBJ2-3; D gene ambiguous. Deletions cut 3 bases from V and 6 bases from J, with 17 bases between. CDR3 size: 15 residues. The germline V gene encodes CDR1 SGHDT and CDR2 YYEEEE. DNA of the CDR3: TGTGCCAGCAGCTCCTGGACCTTGGATAGGGATACGCAGTATTTT. Its protein product is CASSSWTLDRDTQYF.

This clonotype was recorded at least ten times. The V gene is TRBV20-1, the J gene TRBJ2-1, with D hard to call. The V gene's germline CDR1 is DFQATT and CDR2 SNEGSKA (reference sequence). The CDR3 runs 15 residues. V was clipped by 6 bases and J by 2 bases, with 17 bases between them. This chain's CDR3 is CSATSPEKTYNEQFF. The CDR3 DNA reads TGCAGTGCCACCTCTCCGGAGAAAACCTACAATGAGCAGTTCTTC.

This sequence joins TRBV24-1 and TRBJ2-3; D may be TRBD2 (6 bases). V dropped 5 bases and J dropped 0 bases, with 8 bases sitting between them. Looked up from germline, CDR1 is KGHDR and CDR2 is SFDVKD. The CDR3 loop spans 14 amino acids. The CDR3 DNA sequence: TGTGCCACCAGTGGGGCGGGAAGCACAGATACGCAGTATTTT. As protein: CATSGAGSTDTQYF.

The rearrangement uses TRBV10-3 and TRBJ2-7, with TRBD2 matching over 12 bases. The J segment lost 3 bases and the V segment lost 0 bases, leaving 9 bases of the junction unmatched. CDR3 size: 18 residues. Germline CDR1 reads ENHRY; CDR2 reads SYGVKD. The CDR3 sequence: CAISESGGGLAGNYEQYV. DNA of the CDR3: TGTGCCATCAGTGAGTCGGGGGGAGGACTAGCGGGAAACTACGAGCAGTACGTC.

The V gene is TRBV20-1, the J gene TRBJ2-4, with D tentatively TRBD2 (6 bases). Deletions cut 3 bases from V and 6 bases from J, with 12 bases between. Germline V CDR1 and CDR2: DFQATT, SNEGSKA (reference sequence). The CDR3 totals 13 residues. CDR3 sequence (DNA): TGCAGTGCTAGTAGCCTGGGGGGAAACATTCAGTACTTC. This codes for CSASSLGGNIQYF.

This clonotype was seen a handful of times. V usage is TRBV29-1 and J usage is TRBJ2-3, with D perhaps matching TRBD1 (5 bases). The CDR3 has 10 amino acids. V gave up 8 bases and J gave up 8 bases, with 11 bases separating them. Germline CDR1 and CDR2: SQVTM and ANQGSEA. In DNA form, the CDR3 reads TGCAGCACCAGGGCCGGTACGCAGTATTTT. Its translation: CSTRAGTQYF.

A few counts support this clonotype. This chain links TRBV5-1 with TRBJ1-5; D remains unclear. V was cut by 0 bases and J by 0 bases, with 10 bases left in between. This CDR3 has 16 residues. Looked up from germline, CDR1 is SGHRS and CDR2 is YFSETQ. CDR3 sequence (DNA): TGCGCCAGCAGCTTGGGTGCCACTAGTAGCAATCAGCCCCAGCATTTT. Protein: CASSLGATSSNQPQHF.

At least ten counts were recorded for this clonotype. V usage is TRBV3-1 and J usage is TRBJ1-3, with D perhaps matching TRBD1 (5 bases). This CDR3 is built from 14 residues. Germline V CDR1 and CDR2: LGHDT, YNNKEL (reference sequence). Trimming pared 3 bases from V and 0 bases from J, leaving 6 bases between. DNA for the CDR3: TGTGCCAGCAGCCACAGGGCCTCTGGAAACACCATATATTTT. This translates into CASSHRASGNTIYF. The variable domain in full, with the rest retrieved from reference TRBV3-1 and TRBJ1-3, is DTAVSQTPKYLVTQMGNDKSIKCEQNLGHDTMYWYKQDSKKFLKIMFSYNNKELIINETVPNRFSPKSPDKAHLNLHINSLELGDSAVYFCASSHRASGNTIYFGEGSWLTVV.

The V call is TRBV20-1, the J call TRBJ2-3, with 11 nucleotides matching TRBD2. V gave up 5 bases and J gave up 3 bases; unmatched junction bases: 7. Germline V gene sequence: CDR1 DFQATT, CDR2 SNEGSKA (reference sequence). This CDR3 is built from 15 residues. The CDR3, as DNA: TGCAGTGCTCCCCTAGCGGGGGGAGGGACAGATACGCAGTATTTT. Amino acids: CSAPLAGGGTDTQYF.

The V and J genes are TRBV3-1 and TRBJ2-7; the D gene could be TRBD1 or TRBD2 (5 bases each). CDR1 is LGHDT, CDR2 YNNKEL, per germline (reference sequence). The CDR3 extends over 12 amino acids. Trimming took 1 base from V and 6 from J, leaving 7 bases between them. For the CDR3, the DNA is TGTGCCAGCAGCCAAGGGGGGACCGAGCAGTACGTC. Translating gives CASSQGGTEQYV.

J is TRBJ1-2 and V is TRBV18, with TRBD1 matching 8 bases. With V trimmed by 6 bases and J by 0 bases, 9 bases remained unmatched. This CDR3 spans 16 amino acids. Germline V lookup: CDR1 KGHSH, CDR2 LQKENI. In nucleotides, the CDR3 is TGTGCCAGCTCTCTGACCGGGACAGGCTCTAACTATGGCTACACCTTC. Protein sequence: CASSLTGTGSNYGYTF. The full variable domain, with the rest looked up from reference TRBV18 and TRBJ1-2, is NAGVMQNPRHLVRRRGQEARLRCSPMKGHSHVYWYRQLPEEGLKFMVYLQKENIIDESGMPKERFSAEFPKEGPSILRIQQVVRGDSAAYFCASSLTGTGSNYGYTFGSGTRLTVV.

The table lists this clonotype with a few counts. J is TRBJ2-5 and V is TRBV5-1; D unresolved. CDR1 is SGHRS, CDR2 YFSETQ, per germline. This CDR3 spans 15 amino acids. V was clipped by 4 bases and J by 9 bases, with 22 bases between them. CDR3 bases: TGCGCCAGCAGCCCAGATGTAGGACCACAGCAGTCCCAGTACTTC. It codes for CASSPDVGPQQSQYF. The full variable domain, rest sourced from reference TRBV5-1 and TRBJ2-5, is KAGVTQTPRYLIKTRGQQVTLSCSPISGHRSVSWYQQTPGQGLQFLFEYFSETQRNKGNFPGRFSGRQFSNSRSEMNVSTLELGDSALYLCASSPDVGPQQSQYFGPGTRLLVL.

The chain links TRBV7-2 to TRBJ1-2; D may be TRBD1 (6 bases). Per the germline V gene, CDR1 is SGHTA and CDR2 is FQGNSA. This CDR3 comprises 14 residues. Trimming removed 0 bases at V and 7 bases at J, with 12 bases between. DNA for the CDR3: TGTGCCAGCAGCTTAGCGGGGGGCGAAAGTGGCTACACCTTC. It specifies CASSLAGGESGYTF.

J is TRBJ2-7 and V is TRBV2; TRBD2 agrees at 10 bases. The length of the CDR3 is 14 residues. CDR1 and CDR2 (germline): SNHLY, FYNNEI. The V gene end was trimmed by 3 bases and the J gene end by 5 bases; junction bases not matched to a gene: 4. The CDR3 loop reads CASSDSSGSDEQYF. CDR3 DNA: TGTGCCAGCAGTGACTCTAGCGGGAGCGACGAGCAGTACTTC.

V is TRBV6-2 or TRBV6-3 and J is TRBJ2-1, with D uncertain. Germline V gene sequence: CDR1 MNHEY, CDR2 SVGEGT. The CDR3 sequence is 11 residues long. Trimming removed 1 base at V and 9 bases at J, with 4 bases between. The CDR3 sequence: CASSYYFEQFF. CDR3 DNA: TGTGCCAGCAGTTACTATTTTGAGCAGTTCTTC.

CDR3 residues: CASSTDRGSYNEQFF. The CDR3 DNA reads TGTGCCAGCTCGACCGACAGGGGCTCCTACAATGAGCAGTTCTTC. This rearrangement joins TRBV18 to TRBJ2-1; 8 bases align to TRBD1. The CDR3 totals 15 residues. Germline V gives CDR1 KGHSH, CDR2 LQKENI. Trimming cost V 6 bases and J 0 bases; bases outside gene matches: 4.

The chain combines TRBV9 with TRBJ2-1; no reliable D call. V was shortened by 6 bases and J by 6 bases, with 13 bases between the two germline ends. Germline-derived CDR1 and CDR2 are SGDLS and YYNGEE. The CDR3 runs 13 residues. CDR3 loop: CASTTSEVNEQFF. CDR3 coding DNA: TGTGCCAGCACCACCAGCGAAGTCAATGAGCAGTTCTTC.

CDR3 coding DNA: TGTGCCAGCAGTGTCGGGGTTTGGGGAGAGCAGTACGTC. Translated: CASSVGVWGEQYV. The chain links TRBV2 to TRBJ2-7; tentative D call: TRBD2 (5 bases). V was cut by 4 bases and J by 7 bases, with 14 bases left in between. The CDR3 length is 13 residues. The V gene's germline CDR1 is SNHLY and CDR2 FYNNEI.

This clonotype was counted a few times. The V and J genes are TRBV18 and TRBJ2-1; no firm D call. CDR1 and CDR2 (germline): KGHSH, LQKENI. The germline V and J ends were trimmed by 3 bases and 6 bases, with 6 bases remaining between them. The CDR3 has 12 amino acids. Written as DNA, the CDR3 is TGTGCCAGCTCACCTTACTCCAATGAGCAGTTCTTC. Translating gives CASSPYSNEQFF.

This chain uses TRBV28 with TRBJ2-3; 9 nucleotides align to TRBD1. J was trimmed by 4 bases and V by 3 bases; bases with no gene match: 8. Germline-derived CDR1 and CDR2 are MDHEN and SYDVKM. CDR3 length equals 16 residues. CDR3 sequence: CASSLRTGAGADTQYF. In nucleotides, the CDR3 is TGTGCCAGCAGTTTGAGGACAGGGGCCGGCGCAGATACGCAGTATTTT.

There are a few counts of this clonotype. The chain recombines TRBV12-3 or TRBV12-4 with TRBJ1-1; weak D call: TRBD1 (5 bases). V lost 5 bases to trimming and J lost 11 bases, with 12 bases between them. CDR3 length: 11 amino acids. This CDR3 is CASSARDWAFF. CDR3 coding DNA: TGTGCCAGCAGTGCTCGGGACTGGGCTTTCTTT.

The CDR3 sequence: CASSLAYPGNEQFF. The CDR3 DNA follows: TGTGCCAGCAGTTTAGCGTATCCTGGCAATGAGCAGTTCTTC. The chain is built from TRBV12-3 or TRBV12-4 and TRBJ2-1; no definite D call. Trimming removed 0 bases from V and 6 bases from J, with 9 bases in between. The length of the CDR3 is 14 residues.

The genes are TRBV20-1 and TRBJ2-7; D is perhaps TRBD1 or TRBD2 (5 bases each). This CDR3 comprises 14 residues. Germline-derived CDR1 and CDR2 are DFQATT and SNEGSKA (reference sequence). V lost 3 bases, J lost 2 bases, and 14 bases lay in between. The CDR3 spells CSARPSLQAYEQYF. The CDR3 nucleotides read TGCAGTGCTAGGCCTAGCCTACAGGCCTACGAGCAGTACTTC.